What follows describes a single TCR beta chain. Its antigen is unknown. This entry comes from a study of CD8 T cells in Susac syndrome. Study overall: When blood was collected, patients with Susac syndrome were therapy-naive, were taking corticosteroids, or were receiving intravenous immunoglobulin alone. Study conclusions and caveats: As acknowledged by the study, its TCR sequencing and HLA analysis included a relatively small number of individuals.

Germline assignment: CDR1 MNHNS and CDR2 SASEGT. V was trimmed by 5 bases and J by 9 bases, leaving 11 bases between them. The CDR3 is 11 amino acids. With random hexamers, reverse transcription was performed on roughly 0.5 to 1 ug of RNA. The immunoSEQ assay covered 54 Vbeta and 13 Jbeta segments for CDR3. MiXCR was run by TCRdb on the immunoSEQ multiplex PCR reads, yielding one entry per CDR3 protein. The sample lists about 140,000 distinct CDR3 sequences, approximately 95% occurring once. Sequencing of TCR beta was carried out in blood CD8+ and CD4+ T cells. The sequenced material came from CD4+ T cells from PBMCs. The receptor's source is a human donor with Susac syndrome. This chain joins TRBV6-1 and TRBJ2-7; D is perhaps TRBD1 or TRBD2 (5 bases each). CDR3 nucleotides: TGTGCCAGCAGTCCCGGGACCGGGCAGTACTTC. This gives the protein CASSPGTGQYF.